These 8 T cell receptor beta chains share one sample of origin, sequenced in a study of neurological immune-mediated disorders. TCRdb ran MiXCR on the 5' RACE reads and lists one entry per CDR3 protein. The data show roughly 70,000 distinct CDR3 sequences, around 4.2% seen once. The source material was PBMCs. Receptors originate from a man under 40 with multiple sclerosis.

This clonotype has at least ten counts. Here the CDR3 DNA reads TGCGCCAGCAGCCAAGGGGTCGGGGGGGCCCGGGAGACCCAGTACTTC. Protein product: CASSQGVGGARETQYF. V is TRBV4-1 and J is TRBJ2-5, with TRBD2 matching over 8 bases. The V gene end was trimmed by 1 base and the J gene end by 5 bases; junction bases not matched to a gene: 9. Per the germline V gene, CDR1 is MGHRA and CDR2 is YSYEKL. This CDR3 region has 16 residues.

This clonotype was recorded at least ten times. The chain carries TRBV7-2 and TRBJ2-7; D uncertain. V was shortened by 5 bases and J by 3 bases, with 11 bases between the two germline ends. Germline V CDR1 and CDR2: SGHTA, FQGNSA. The CDR3 runs to 13 residues. This CDR3 reads CASSVTRSYEQYF. In DNA, the CDR3 is TGTGCCAGCAGCGTAACGAGGAGCTACGAGCAGTACTTC.

This clonotype was seen repeatedly, ten times or more. The V and J genes are TRBV5-1 and TRBJ2-7, with D possibly TRBD2 on 5 matching bases. The CDR3 is made up of 14 amino acids. CDR1 is SGHRS and CDR2 is YFSETQ in the germline V gene. The V end lost 5 bases, the J end lost 7 bases, and 19 bases lay between the germline ends. For the CDR3, the DNA is TGCGCCAGCAGTTCGGGGATCGAGGTCGGGGAGCAGTACTTC. Amino acid sequence: CASSSGIEVGEQYF.

The rearrangement joins TRBV20-1 to TRBJ1-2; D unclear. The V end lost 0 bases, the J end lost 0 bases, and 17 bases lay between the germline ends. The V gene's germline CDR1 is DFQATT and CDR2 SNEGSKA (reference sequence). CDR3 length: 17 amino acids. CDR3 nucleotide sequence: TGCAGTGCTAGAGATTTAGGCGGGAGTCGAGCTAACTATGGCTACACCTTC. Translation gives CSARDLGGSRANYGYTF.

This clonotype has at least ten counts. The rearrangement uses TRBV4-3 and TRBJ1-6; TRBD1 might be the D (6 bases). Trimming stripped 0 bases from V and 6 bases from J, with 9 bases between. The CDR3 is 15 residues long. The germline V gene encodes CDR1 LGHNA and CDR2 YSLEER. The CDR3 loop reads CASSQDPQGNSPLHF. CDR3 nucleotide sequence: TGCGCCAGCAGCCAAGATCCACAGGGTAATTCACCCCTCCACTTT.

This clonotype has a count of ten or more. The chain is built from TRBV12-5 and TRBJ2-5; 9 nucleotides line up with TRBD1. The germline V gene has CDR1 LGHNT and CDR2 FRNRAP. The CDR3 is 17 amino acids. J was trimmed by 1 base and V by 1 base; bases with no gene match: 7. CDR3 in amino acids: CASGLGTGAASQETQYF. CDR3 nucleotide sequence: TGTGCTAGTGGTTTGGGGACAGGGGCCGCCTCCCAAGAGACCCAGTACTTC.

This clonotype was recorded many times. This sequence joins TRBV20-1 and TRBJ1-5; possible D gene TRBD1, 6 bases. V lost 0 bases to trimming and J lost 7 bases, with 13 bases between them. The CDR3 is 14 residues long. Per germline, CDR1 DFQATT and CDR2 SNEGSKA (reference sequence). CDR3 in amino acids: CSARDSGEVQPQHF. The CDR3 coding sequence is TGCAGTGCTAGAGATTCAGGGGAGGTACAGCCCCAGCATTTT.

This clonotype was seen at least ten times. The chain has TRBV6-5 and TRBJ2-2; D is perhaps TRBD2 (5 bases). The germline CDR1 and CDR2 sequences are MNHEY and SVGAGI. The V gene lost 2 bases and the J gene lost 6 bases, with 10 bases spanning the gap. The CDR3 is made up of 14 amino acids. CDR3 residues: CASSYTLDSGELFF. In DNA form, the CDR3 reads TGTGCCAGCAGTTACACCCTGGACTCCGGGGAGCTGTTTTTT.